The entry that follows covers one T cell receptor (beta chain) sequence. Its antigen is unidentified. This specimen belongs to a study of blood T cells in healthy people across ages. General study points: There were more naive CD4+ cells and higher diversity in long-lived donors than in aged donors.

The use of a sample-barcoded 5' primer and a J-beta primer mix characterized a second PCR of about 6 to 11 cycles. TCRdb called the 5' RACE reads again in MiXCR, with one record for every CDR3 protein. The sample lists around 800,000 distinct CDR3 sequences, 55% to 65% occurring once. The sequence came from a man younger than 40 in good health. The material sequenced was blood.

The DNA of the CDR3 is TGTGCCAGCAGTTCCGGGTGGGGGAACCAAGAGACCCAGTACTTC. It is translated as CASSSGWGNQETQYF. The chain links TRBV7-7 to TRBJ2-5, with D perhaps given as TRBD1 or TRBD2 (5 bases each). Looked up from germline, CDR1 is SSHAT and CDR2 is FNYEAQ (reference sequence). The CDR3 loop spans 15 amino acids. V lost 6 bases, J lost 0 bases, and 14 bases lay in between.